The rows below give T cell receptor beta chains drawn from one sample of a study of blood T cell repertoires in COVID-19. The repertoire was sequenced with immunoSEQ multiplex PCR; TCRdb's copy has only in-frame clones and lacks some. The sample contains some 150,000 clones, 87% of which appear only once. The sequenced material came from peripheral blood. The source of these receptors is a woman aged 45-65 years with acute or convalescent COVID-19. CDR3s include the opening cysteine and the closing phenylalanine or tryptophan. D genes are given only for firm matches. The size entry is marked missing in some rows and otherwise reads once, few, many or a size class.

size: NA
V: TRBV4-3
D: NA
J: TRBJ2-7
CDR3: CASSLTTDTSYEQYF
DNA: TGCGCCAGCAGCCTCACGACAGACACCTCCTACGAGCAGTACTTC

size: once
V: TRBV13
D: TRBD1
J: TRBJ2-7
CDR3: CASSFQGAGEQYF
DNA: TGTGCCAGCAGCTTTCAGGGGGCAGGTGAGCAGTACTTC

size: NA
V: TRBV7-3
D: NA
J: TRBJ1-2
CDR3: CASAKGPDYGYTF
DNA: TGTGCCAGCGCTAAGGGGCCGGACTATGGCTACACCTTC

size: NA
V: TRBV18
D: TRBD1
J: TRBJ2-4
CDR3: CASSPGQGAKNIQYF
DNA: TGTGCCAGCTCACCCGGACAGGGGGCCAAAAACATTCAGTACTTC

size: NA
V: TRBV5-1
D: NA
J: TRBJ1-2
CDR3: CASSRDSNYGYTF
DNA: TGCGCCAGCAGCAGGGACTCTAACTATGGCTACACCTTC

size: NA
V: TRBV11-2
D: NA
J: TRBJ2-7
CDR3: CASSVNEDEQYF
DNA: TGTGCCAGCAGCGTGAATGAGGACGAGCAGTACTTC

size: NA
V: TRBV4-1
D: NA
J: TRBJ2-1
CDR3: CASSHWANNEQFF
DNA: TGCGCCAGCAGCCATTGGGCAAACAATGAGCAGTTCTTC

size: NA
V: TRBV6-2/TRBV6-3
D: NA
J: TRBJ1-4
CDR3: CASSSPARRNEKLFF
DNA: TGTGCCAGCAGCTCACCCGCCCGGCGGAATGAAAAACTGTTTTTT

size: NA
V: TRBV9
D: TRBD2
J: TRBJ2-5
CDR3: CASSVGNSGGAFKETQYF
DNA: TGTGCCAGCAGCGTAGGAAACAGCGGGGGGGCCTTTAAGGAGACCCAGTACTTC

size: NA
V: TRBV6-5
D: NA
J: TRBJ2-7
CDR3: CASSKGHVDEQYF
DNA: TGTGCCAGCAGTAAGGGACACGTGGACGAGCAGTACTTC

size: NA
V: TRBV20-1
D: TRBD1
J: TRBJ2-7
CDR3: CSASKGQTYEQYF
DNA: TGCAGTGCTAGTAAGGGACAGACCTACGAGCAGTACTTC

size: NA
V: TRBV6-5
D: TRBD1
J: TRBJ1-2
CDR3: CASSYWGQGPNYGYTF
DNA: TGTGCCAGCAGTTACTGGGGACAGGGGCCTAACTATGGCTACACCTTC

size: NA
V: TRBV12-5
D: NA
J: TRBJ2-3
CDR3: CASGSTGLGGTDTQYF
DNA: TGTGCTAGTGGTTCTACGGGACTGGGGGGCACAGATACGCAGTATTTT

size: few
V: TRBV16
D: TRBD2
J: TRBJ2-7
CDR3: CASSRTSGTSSYEQYF
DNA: TGTGCCAGCAGTCGGACTAGCGGGACTAGCTCCTACGAGCAGTACTTC

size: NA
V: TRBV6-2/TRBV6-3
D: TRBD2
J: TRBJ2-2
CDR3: CASSYSGSETGELFF
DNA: TGTGCCAGCAGTTACAGCGGGAGTGAGACCGGGGAGCTGTTTTTT

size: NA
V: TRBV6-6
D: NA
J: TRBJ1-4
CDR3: CASSYASATNEKLFF
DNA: TGTGCCAGCAGTTACGCCTCGGCAACTAATGAAAAACTGTTTTTT

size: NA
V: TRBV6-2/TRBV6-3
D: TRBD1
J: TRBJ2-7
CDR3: CASSPMTGGGYEQYF
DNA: TGTGCCAGCAGTCCGATGACAGGGGGAGGCTACGAGCAGTACTTC

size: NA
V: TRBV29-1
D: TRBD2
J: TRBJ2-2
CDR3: CSVGIAGRTGELFF
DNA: TGCAGCGTTGGAATAGCGGGGCGCACCGGGGAGCTGTTTTTT

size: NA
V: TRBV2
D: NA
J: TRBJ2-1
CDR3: CASRLSVGQQYNEQFF
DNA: TGTGCCAGCAGACTGAGTGTTGGACAGCAGTACAATGAGCAGTTCTTC

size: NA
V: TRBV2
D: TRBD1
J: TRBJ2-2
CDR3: CASSVGTANTGELFF
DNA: TGTGCCAGCAGCGTCGGGACAGCGAACACCGGGGAGCTGTTTTTT

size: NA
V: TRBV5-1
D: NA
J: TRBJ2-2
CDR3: CASSLMGARTGELFF
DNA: TGCGCCAGCAGCTTGATGGGGGCTCGCACCGGGGAGCTGTTTTTT

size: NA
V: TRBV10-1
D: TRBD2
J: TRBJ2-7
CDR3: CASSESTSGSYEQYF
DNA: TGCGCCAGCAGTGAGTCGACTAGCGGGAGCTACGAGCAGTACTTC

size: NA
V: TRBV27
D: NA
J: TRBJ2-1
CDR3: CASSSRADNEQFF
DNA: TGTGCCAGCAGTTCCCGAGCCGACAATGAGCAGTTCTTC

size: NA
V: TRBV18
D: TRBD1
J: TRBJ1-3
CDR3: CASSPPGQVSSGNTIYF
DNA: TGTGCCAGCTCACCACCGGGACAGGTTTCGTCTGGAAACACCATATATTTT

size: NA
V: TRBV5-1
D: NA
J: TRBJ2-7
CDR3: CASSFDGSHGNEQYF
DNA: TGCGCCAGCAGCTTTGATGGCAGCCACGGGAACGAGCAGTACTTC

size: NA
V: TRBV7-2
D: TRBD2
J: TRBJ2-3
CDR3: CASSLAIPSGGEDTQYF
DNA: TGTGCCAGCAGCTTAGCGATCCCTAGCGGGGGAGAGGATACGCAGTATTTT

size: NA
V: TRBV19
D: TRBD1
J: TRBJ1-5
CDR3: CASSMGQGSKSNQPQHF
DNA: TGTGCCAGTAGTATGGGACAGGGATCTAAGAGCAATCAGCCCCAGCATTTT

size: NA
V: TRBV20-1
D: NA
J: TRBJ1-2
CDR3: CSAPSPTVFTF
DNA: TGCAGTGCCCCCTCTCCGACAGTCTTTACCTTC

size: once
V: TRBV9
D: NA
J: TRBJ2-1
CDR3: CASSVAPSSYNEQFF
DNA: TGTGCCAGCAGCGTAGCGCCTAGCTCCTACAATGAGCAGTTCTTC

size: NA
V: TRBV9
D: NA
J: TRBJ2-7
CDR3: CASSVSGSPF
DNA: TGTGCCAGCAGCGTATCAGGTTCCCCCTTC

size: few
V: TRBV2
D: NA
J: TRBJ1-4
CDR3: CASSVGDGRYEKLFF
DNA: TGTGCCAGCAGTGTCGGGGACGGGAGGTATGAAAAACTGTTTTTT

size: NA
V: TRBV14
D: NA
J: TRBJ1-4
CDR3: CASSPGGGPVYNEKLFF
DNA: TGTGCCAGCAGCCCGGGGGGCGGCCCGGTCTATAATGAAAAACTGTTTTTT

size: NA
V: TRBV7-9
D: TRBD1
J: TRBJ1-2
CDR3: CASSLERLQGGYGYTF
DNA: TGTGCCAGCAGCTTAGAGAGATTACAGGGGGGCTATGGCTACACCTTC

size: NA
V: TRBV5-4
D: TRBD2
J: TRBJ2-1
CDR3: CASSRDSGGLSYNEQFF
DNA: TGTGCCAGCAGCCGTGATAGCGGGGGCCTTTCCTACAATGAGCAGTTCTTC

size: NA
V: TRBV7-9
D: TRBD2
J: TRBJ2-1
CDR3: CASSGLAGGPNEQFF
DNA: TGTGCCAGCAGCGGACTAGCGGGAGGGCCAAATGAGCAGTTCTTC

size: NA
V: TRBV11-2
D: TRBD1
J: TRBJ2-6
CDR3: CASVRDRRISGANVLTF
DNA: TGTGCCAGCGTTCGGGACAGGAGGATCTCTGGGGCCAACGTCCTGACTTTC

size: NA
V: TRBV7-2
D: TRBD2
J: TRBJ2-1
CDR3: CASSLEAREWDEQFF
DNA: TGTGCCAGCAGCTTAGAGGCGCGGGAGTGGGATGAGCAGTTCTTC